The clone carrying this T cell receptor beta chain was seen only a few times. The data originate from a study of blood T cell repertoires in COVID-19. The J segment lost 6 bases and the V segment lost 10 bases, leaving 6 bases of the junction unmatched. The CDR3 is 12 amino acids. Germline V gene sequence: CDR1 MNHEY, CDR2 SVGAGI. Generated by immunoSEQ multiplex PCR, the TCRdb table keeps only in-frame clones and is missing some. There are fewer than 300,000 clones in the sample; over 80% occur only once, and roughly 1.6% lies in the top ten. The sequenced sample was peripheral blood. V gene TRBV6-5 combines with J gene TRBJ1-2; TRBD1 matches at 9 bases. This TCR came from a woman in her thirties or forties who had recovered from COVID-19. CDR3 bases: TGTGCCATTAGGGGACAGGGAGATGGCTACACCTTC. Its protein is CAIRGQGDGYTF.